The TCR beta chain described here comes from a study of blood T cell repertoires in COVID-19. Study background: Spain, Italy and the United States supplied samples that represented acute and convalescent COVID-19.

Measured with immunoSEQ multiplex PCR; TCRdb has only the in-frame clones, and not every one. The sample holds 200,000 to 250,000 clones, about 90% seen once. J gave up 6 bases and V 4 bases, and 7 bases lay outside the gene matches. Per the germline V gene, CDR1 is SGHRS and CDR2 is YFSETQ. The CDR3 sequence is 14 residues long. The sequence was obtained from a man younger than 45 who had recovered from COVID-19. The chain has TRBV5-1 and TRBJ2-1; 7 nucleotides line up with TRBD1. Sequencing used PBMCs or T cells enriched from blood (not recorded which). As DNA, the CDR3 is TGCGCCAGCAGCCCCCGGGACAGCCTCAATGAGCAGTTCTTC. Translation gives CASSPRDSLNEQFF.